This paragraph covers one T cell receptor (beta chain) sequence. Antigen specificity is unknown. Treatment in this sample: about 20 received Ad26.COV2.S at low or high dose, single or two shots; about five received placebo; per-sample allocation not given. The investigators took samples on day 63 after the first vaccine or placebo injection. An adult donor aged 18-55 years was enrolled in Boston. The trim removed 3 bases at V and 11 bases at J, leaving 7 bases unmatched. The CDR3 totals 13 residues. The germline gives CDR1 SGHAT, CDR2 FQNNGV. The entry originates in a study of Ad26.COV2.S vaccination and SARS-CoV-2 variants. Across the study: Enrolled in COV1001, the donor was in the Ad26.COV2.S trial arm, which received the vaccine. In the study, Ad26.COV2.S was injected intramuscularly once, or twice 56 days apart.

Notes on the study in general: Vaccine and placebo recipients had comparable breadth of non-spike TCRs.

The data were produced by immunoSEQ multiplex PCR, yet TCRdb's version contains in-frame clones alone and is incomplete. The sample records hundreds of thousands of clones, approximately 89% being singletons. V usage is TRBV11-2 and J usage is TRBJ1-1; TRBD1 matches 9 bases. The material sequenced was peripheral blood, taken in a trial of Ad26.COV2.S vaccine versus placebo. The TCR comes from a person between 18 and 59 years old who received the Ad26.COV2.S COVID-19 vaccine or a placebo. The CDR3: CASSLDRGASAFF. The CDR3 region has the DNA TGTGCCAGCAGCTTGGACAGGGGCGCTTCGGCTTTCTTT.